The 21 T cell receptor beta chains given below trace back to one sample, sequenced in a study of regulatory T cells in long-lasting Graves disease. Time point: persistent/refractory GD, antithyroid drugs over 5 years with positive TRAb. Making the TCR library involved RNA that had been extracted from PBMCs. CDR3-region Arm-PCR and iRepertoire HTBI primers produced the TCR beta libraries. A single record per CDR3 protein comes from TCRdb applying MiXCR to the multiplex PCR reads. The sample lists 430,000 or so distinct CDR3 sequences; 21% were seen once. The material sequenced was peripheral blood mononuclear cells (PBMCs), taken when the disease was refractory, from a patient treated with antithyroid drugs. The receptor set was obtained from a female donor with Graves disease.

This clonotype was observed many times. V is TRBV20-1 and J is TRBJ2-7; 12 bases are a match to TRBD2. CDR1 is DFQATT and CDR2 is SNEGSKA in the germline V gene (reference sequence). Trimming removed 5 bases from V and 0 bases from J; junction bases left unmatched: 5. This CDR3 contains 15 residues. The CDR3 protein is CSAVTSGRPSYEQYF. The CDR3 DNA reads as TGCAGTGCTGTAACTAGCGGGAGGCCCTCCTACGAGCAGTACTTC.

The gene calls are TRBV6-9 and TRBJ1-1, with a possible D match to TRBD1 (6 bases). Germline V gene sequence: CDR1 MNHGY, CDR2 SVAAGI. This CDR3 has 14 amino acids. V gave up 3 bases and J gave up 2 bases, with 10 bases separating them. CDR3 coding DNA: TGTGCCAGCAGTTACGGCAGGGGAAACACTGAAGCTTTCTTT. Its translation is CASSYGRGNTEAFF.

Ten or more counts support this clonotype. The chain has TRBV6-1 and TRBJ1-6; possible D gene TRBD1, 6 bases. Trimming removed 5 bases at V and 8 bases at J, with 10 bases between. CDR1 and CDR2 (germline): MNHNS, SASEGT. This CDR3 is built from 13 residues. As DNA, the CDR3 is TGTGCCAGCAGTCCGGGACAAGATTCACCCCTCCACTTT. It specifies CASSPGQDSPLHF.

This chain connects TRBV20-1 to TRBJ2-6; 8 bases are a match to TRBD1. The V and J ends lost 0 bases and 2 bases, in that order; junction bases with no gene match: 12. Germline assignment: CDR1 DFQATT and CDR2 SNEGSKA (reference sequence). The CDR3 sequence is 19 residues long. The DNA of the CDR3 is TGCAGTGCTAGAGATCAGTTCGACAGGGGAATTACTGGGGCCAACGTCCTGACTTTC. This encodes CSARDQFDRGITGANVLTF.

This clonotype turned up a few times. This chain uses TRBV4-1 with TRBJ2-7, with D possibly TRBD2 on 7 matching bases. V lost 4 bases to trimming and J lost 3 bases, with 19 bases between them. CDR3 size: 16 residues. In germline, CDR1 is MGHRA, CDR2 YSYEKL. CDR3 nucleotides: TGCGCCAGCAGCCCGAGGGGGGCTAGCGGACTCTACGAGCAGTACTTC. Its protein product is CASSPRGASGLYEQYF.

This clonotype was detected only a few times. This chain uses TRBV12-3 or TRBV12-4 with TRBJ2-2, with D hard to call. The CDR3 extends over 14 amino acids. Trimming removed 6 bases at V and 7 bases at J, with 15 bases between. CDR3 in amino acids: CASSVEGNGGELFF. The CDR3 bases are TGTGCCAGCAGCGTAGAAGGGAACGGCGGGGAGCTGTTTTTT.

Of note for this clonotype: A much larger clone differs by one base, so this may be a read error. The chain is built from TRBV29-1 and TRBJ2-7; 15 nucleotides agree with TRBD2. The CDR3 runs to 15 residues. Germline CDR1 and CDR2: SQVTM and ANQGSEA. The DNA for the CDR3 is TGCAGCGTTGGGGGACTAGCGGGAGGCTCCTACGGGCAGTACTTC. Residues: CSVGGLAGGSYGQYF.

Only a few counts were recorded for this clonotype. The CDR3 here is CASSPAGATTREQYF. The DNA of the CDR3 is TGTGCCAGCTCACCAGCGGGGGCCACTACTAGGGAGCAGTACTTC. This chain joins TRBV18 and TRBJ2-7; D might be TRBD2 (7 bases). The germline CDR1 and CDR2 sequences are KGHSH and LQKENI. With 2 bases removed from V and 7 bases from J, the gap between germline ends came to 18 bases. The length of the CDR3 is 15 residues. The complete variable domain, with remaining parts taken from reference TRBV18 and TRBJ2-7, reads NAGVMQNPRHLVRRRGQEARLRCSPMKGHSHVYWYRQLPEEGLKFMVYLQKENIIDESGMPKERFSAEFPKEGPSILRIQQVVRGDSAAYFCASSPAGATTREQYFGPGTRLTVT.

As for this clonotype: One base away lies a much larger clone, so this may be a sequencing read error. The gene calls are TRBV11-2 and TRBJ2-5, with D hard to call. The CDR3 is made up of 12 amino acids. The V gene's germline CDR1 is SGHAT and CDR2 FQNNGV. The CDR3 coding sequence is TGTGCCGGCAGCTTAGAAAGGGAGACCCAGTACTTC. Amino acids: CAGSLERETQYF.

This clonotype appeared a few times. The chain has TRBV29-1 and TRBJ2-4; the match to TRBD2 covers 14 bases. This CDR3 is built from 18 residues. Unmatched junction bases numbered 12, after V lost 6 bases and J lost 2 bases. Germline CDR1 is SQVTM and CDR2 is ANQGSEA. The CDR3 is CSVVRLAGGPSPKNIQYF. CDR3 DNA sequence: TGCAGCGTAGTCAGACTAGCGGGAGGGCCTTCTCCCAAAAACATTCAGTACTTC.

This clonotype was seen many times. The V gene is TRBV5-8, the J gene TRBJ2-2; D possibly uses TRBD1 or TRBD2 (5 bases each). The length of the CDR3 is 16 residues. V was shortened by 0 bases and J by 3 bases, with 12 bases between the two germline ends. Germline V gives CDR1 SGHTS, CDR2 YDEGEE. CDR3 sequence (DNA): TGTGCCAGCAGCTTGGCGAGAGGGGCGGACACCGGGGAGCTGTTTTTT. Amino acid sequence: CASSLARGADTGELFF.

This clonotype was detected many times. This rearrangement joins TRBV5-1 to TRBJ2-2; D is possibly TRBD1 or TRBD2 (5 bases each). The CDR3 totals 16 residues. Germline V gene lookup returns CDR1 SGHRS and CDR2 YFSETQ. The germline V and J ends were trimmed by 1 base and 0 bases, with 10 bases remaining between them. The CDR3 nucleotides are TGCGCCAGCAGCTTGATATGGGGGACGAACACCGGGGAGCTGTTTTTT. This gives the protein CASSLIWGTNTGELFF. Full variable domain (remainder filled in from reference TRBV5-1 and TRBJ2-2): KAGVTQTPRYLIKTRGQQVTLSCSPISGHRSVSWYQQTPGQGLQFLFEYFSETQRNKGNFPGRFSGRQFSNSRSEMNVSTLELGDSALYLCASSLIWGTNTGELFFGEGSRLTVL.

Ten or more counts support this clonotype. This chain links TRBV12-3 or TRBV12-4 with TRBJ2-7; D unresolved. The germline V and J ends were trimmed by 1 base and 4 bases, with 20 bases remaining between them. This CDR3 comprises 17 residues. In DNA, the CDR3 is TGTGCCAGCAGTTTAGGAAGAAGCTACCCGGGCAATTACGAGCAGTACTTC. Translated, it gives CASSLGRSYPGNYEQYF.

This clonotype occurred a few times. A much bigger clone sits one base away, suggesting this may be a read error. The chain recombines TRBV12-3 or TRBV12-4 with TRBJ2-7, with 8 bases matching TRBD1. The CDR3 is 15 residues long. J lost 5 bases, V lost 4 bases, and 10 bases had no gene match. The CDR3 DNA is TGTGCCAGCAGTTCGCCGGGACAGGAGTACGACGAGCAGTACTTC. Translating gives CASSSPGQEYDEQYF.

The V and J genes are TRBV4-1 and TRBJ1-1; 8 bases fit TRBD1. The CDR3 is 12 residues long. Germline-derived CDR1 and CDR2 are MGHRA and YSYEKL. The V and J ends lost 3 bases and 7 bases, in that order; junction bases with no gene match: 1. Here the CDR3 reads CASSQTGVEAFF. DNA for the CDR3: TGCGCCAGCAGCCAGACAGGGGTTGAAGCTTTCTTT.

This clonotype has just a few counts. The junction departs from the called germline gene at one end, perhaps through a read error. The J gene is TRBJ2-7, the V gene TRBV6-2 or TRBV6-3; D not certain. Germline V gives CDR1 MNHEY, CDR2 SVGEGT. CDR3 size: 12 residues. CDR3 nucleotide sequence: TGTACCAGCACTTCCCCCCGATACGAGCAGTACTTC. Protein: CTSTSPRYEQYF.

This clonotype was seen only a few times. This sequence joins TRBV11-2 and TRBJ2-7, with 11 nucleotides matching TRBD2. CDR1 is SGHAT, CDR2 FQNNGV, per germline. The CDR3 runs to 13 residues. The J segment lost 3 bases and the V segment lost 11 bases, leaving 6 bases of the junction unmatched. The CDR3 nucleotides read TGTGCCTGGGGACTAGCGGACCGCTACGAGCAGTACTTC. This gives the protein CAWGLADRYEQYF.

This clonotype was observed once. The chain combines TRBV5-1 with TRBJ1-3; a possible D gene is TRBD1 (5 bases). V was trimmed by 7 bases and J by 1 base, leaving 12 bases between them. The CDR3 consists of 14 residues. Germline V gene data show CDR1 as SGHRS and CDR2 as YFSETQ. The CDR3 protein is CASCPDSSGNTIYF. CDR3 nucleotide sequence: TGCGCCAGCTGCCCCGACAGTTCTGGAAACACCATATATTTT. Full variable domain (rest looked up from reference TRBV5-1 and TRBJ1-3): KAGVTQTPRYLIKTRGQQVTLSCSPISGHRSVSWYQQTPGQGLQFLFEYFSETQRNKGNFPGRFSGRQFSNSRSEMNVSTLELGDSALYLCASCPDSSGNTIYFGEGSWLTVV.

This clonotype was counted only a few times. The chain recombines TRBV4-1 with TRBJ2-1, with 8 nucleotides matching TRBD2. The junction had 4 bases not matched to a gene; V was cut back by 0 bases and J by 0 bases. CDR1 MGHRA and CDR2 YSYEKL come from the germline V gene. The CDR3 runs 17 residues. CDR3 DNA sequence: TGCGCCAGCAGCCAAGAAGCGGGAGCCCGCTCCTACAATGAGCAGTTCTTC. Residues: CASSQEAGARSYNEQFF.

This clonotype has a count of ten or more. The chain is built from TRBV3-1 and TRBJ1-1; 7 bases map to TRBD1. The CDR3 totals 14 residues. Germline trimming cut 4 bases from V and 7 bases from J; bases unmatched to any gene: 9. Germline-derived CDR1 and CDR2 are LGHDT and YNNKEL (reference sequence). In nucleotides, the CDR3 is TGTGCCAGCAGCCCCATGAGGGGGCATGGTGAAGCTTTCTTT. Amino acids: CASSPMRGHGEAFF.

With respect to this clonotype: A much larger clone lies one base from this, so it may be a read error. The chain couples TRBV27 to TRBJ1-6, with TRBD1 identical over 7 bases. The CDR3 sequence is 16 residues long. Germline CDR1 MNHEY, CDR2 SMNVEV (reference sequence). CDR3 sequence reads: CASSLTGDRYNSPLRF. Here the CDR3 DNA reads TGTGCCAGCAGTCTCACAGGGGACCGATATAATTCACCCCTCCGCTTT.